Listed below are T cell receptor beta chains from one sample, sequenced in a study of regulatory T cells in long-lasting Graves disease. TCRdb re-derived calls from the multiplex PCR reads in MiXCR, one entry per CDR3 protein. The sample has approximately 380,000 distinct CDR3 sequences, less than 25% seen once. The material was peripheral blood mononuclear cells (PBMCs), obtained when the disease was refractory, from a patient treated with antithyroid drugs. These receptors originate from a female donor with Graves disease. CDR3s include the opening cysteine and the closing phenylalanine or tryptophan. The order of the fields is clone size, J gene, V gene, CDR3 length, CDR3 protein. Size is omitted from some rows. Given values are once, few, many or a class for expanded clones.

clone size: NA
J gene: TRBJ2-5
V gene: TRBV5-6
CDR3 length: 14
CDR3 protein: CASSFGRVQETQYF

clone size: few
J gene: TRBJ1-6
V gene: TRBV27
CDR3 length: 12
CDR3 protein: CASGSWYRPLHF

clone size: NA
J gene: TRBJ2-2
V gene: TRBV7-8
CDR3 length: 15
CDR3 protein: CASSTSGLVPGELFF

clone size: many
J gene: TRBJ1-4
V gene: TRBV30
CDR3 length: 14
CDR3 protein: CAWSGTTLRGKLFF

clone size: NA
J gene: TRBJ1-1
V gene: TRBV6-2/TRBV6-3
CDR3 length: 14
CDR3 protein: CASSQRGKNTGAFF

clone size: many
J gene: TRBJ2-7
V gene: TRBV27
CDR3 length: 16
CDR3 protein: CASSHKARTSGGEQYF

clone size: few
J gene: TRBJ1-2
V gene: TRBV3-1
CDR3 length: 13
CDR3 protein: CASSQGLAYGYTF

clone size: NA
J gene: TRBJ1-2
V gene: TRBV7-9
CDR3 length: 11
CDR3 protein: CASSDTGGYTF

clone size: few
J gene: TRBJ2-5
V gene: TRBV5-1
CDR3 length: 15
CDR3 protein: CASSLEYAGQETQYF

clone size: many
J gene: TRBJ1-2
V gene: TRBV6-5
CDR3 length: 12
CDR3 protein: CASSSSRGGYTF

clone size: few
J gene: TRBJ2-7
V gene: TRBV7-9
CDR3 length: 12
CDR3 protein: CASSLVSSEQYF

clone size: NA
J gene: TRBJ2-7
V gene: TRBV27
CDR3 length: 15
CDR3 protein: CASSSDLTGASEQYF

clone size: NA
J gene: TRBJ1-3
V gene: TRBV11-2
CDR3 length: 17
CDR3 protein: CASGLEPGGGFGNTIYF

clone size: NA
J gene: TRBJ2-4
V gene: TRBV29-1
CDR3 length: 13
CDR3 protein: CSVEELAKNIQYF

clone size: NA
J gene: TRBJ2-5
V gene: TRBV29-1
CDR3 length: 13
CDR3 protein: CSVEGGFVETQYF

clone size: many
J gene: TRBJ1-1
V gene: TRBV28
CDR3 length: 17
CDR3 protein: CASSPSRDRIFNTEAFF

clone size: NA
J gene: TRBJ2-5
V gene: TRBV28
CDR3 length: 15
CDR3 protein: CASSLPGQPQETQYF

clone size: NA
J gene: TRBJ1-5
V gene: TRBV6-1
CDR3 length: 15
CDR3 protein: CASSPPIYSNQPQHF

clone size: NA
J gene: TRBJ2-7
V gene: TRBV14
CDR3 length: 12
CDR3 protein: CASGRSLYEQYF

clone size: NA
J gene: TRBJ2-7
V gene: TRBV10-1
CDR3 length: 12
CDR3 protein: CARTGEGYEQYF

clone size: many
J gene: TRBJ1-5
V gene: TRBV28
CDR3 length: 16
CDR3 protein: CASSLRTGPSNQPQHF

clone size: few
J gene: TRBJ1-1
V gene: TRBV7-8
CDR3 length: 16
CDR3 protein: CASSPGEGARDTEAFF

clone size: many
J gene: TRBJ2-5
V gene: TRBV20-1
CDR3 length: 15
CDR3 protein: CSARDGTSGQETQYF